These 23 T cell receptor beta chains came from one sample sequenced in a study of blood T cell repertoires in COVID-19. Generated by immunoSEQ multiplex PCR, the TCRdb table keeps only in-frame clones and is missing some. The table has fewer than 150,000 clones, about 86% seen once; the top ten hold about 18%. Sequencing was performed on peripheral blood. The source is a woman in her forties or fifties who had recovered from COVID-19.

The chain employs TRBV12-3 or TRBV12-4 and TRBJ1-5; D remains ambiguous. The CDR3 contains 13 residues. Trimming left V 3 bases short and J 3 bases short, with 6 bases between. The CDR3 coding sequence is TGTGCCAGCAGTTTCAGGATCAATCAGCCCCAGCATTTT. This codes for CASSFRINQPQHF.

V is TRBV5-4 and J is TRBJ2-7; 12 bases align to TRBD2. J gave up 6 bases and V 1 base, and 8 bases lay outside the gene matches. The CDR3 runs to 16 residues. Germline loops: CDR1 SGHNT, CDR2 YYREEE (reference sequence). CDR3 in amino acids: CASSLTSGGRGSEQYF. The CDR3 nucleotides read TGTGCCAGCAGCTTGACTAGCGGGGGGCGGGGTTCCGAGCAGTACTTC.

The J gene is TRBJ1-1, the V gene TRBV7-9, with 8 nucleotides matching TRBD1. Unmatched junction bases numbered 7, after V lost 8 bases and J lost 2 bases. The CDR3 is 14 residues long. Germline V gives CDR1 SEHNR, CDR2 FQNEAQ (reference sequence). CDR3 nucleotides: TGTGCCAGCCAGAGACAGGGGTCAAACACTGAAGCTTTCTTT. Residues: CASQRQGSNTEAFF.

The chain carries TRBV29-1 and TRBJ1-2; D perhaps matches TRBD1 (6 bases). The CDR3 runs to 13 residues. The V gene's germline CDR1 is SQVTM and CDR2 ANQGSEA. Trimming shortened V by 6 bases and J by 2 bases, and 13 bases separated the two germline ends. The CDR3 region is CSVIQGSNYGYTF. The CDR3 DNA sequence: TGCAGCGTAATACAGGGTTCGAACTATGGCTACACCTTC.

The chain combines TRBV4-3 with TRBJ2-1, with 14 bases aligning to TRBD2. The CDR3 runs to 18 residues. In germline, CDR1 is LGHNA, CDR2 YSLEER. V trimming: 0 bases; J trimming: 4 bases; junction bases outside the gene matches: 5. In DNA form, the CDR3 reads TGCGCCAGCAGCCAAGATCCCCGGACTAGCGGGAGGTACAATGAGCAGTTCTTC. It specifies CASSQDPRTSGRYNEQFF.

The genes are TRBV9 and TRBJ1-1; 7 positions match TRBD1. This CDR3 spans 14 amino acids. V lost 3 bases to trimming and J lost 5 bases; unmatched junction nucleotides: 7. Germline V gene sequence: CDR1 SGDLS, CDR2 YYNGEE. CDR3 region: CASSAVTGWTEAFF. The DNA for the CDR3 is TGTGCCAGCAGCGCTGTGACAGGGTGGACTGAAGCTTTCTTT.

V gene TRBV19 combines with J gene TRBJ1-3; TRBD1 is a possible D gene (5 bases). The germline V gene has CDR1 LNHDA and CDR2 SQIVND (reference sequence). CDR3 length: 13 amino acids. Trimming pared 11 bases from V and 3 bases from J, leaving 14 bases between. The CDR3 sequence is CAGLRGGGNTIYF. CDR3 sequence (DNA): TGTGCCGGCCTTCGGGGGGGTGGAAACACCATATATTTT.

The gene calls are TRBV12-2 and TRBJ1-6; the table calls TRBD1, which could not be checked here. TRBV12-2 is flagged as a pseudogene. This CDR3 is built from 15 residues. The CDR3 spells CASRLIRDINSPLHF. The DNA of the CDR3 is TGTGCAAGTCGCCTCATCCGGGACATTAATTCACCCCTCCACTTT.

The rearrangement uses TRBV24-1 and TRBJ2-1; 11 nucleotides align to TRBD2. Germline V gene sequence: CDR1 KGHDR, CDR2 SFDVKD. Trimming took 4 bases from V and 2 from J; bases not matched to a gene: 6. CDR3 length equals 17 residues. The CDR3 protein is CATSDHSGRAPYNEQFF. The CDR3 DNA follows: TGTGCCACCAGTGACCATAGCGGGAGGGCCCCCTACAATGAGCAGTTCTTC.

The chain is built from TRBV13 and TRBJ1-3; 9 positions agree with TRBD1. V lost 5 bases to trimming and J lost 4 bases; unmatched junction nucleotides: 6. The CDR3 sequence is 15 residues long. Germline V gives CDR1 PRHDT, CDR2 FYEKMQ (reference sequence). The CDR3 nucleotides are TGTGCCAGCAGCCCCTGGGACAGGGAGGGAAACACCATATATTTT. It codes for CASSPWDREGNTIYF.

The chain joins TRBV6-1 to TRBJ1-5, with D maybe TRBD1 (5 bases). Between the trimmed V and J ends, which lost 2 bases and 4 bases, there was a span of 21 bases. CDR3 length equals 18 residues. CDR1 and CDR2 from the germline V gene are MNHNS and SASEGT. The DNA of the CDR3 is TGTGCCAGCAGTGAACTTCCCGGGTTTCGGGGGGAGAATCAGCCCCAGCATTTT. It translates to CASSELPGFRGENQPQHF.

The chain couples TRBV7-3 to TRBJ2-3, with 8 bases that match TRBD2. Looked up from germline, CDR1 is SGHTA and CDR2 is FQGTGA. V trimming: 5 bases; J trimming: 4 bases; junction bases outside the gene matches: 5. There are 14 residues in the CDR3. The CDR3: CASSQLAGSDTQYF. Written as DNA, the CDR3 is TGTGCCAGCAGCCAATTAGCGGGATCAGATACGCAGTATTTT.

J is TRBJ2-7 and V is TRBV11-2; TRBD1 matches 10 bases. The junction had 11 bases not matched to a gene; V was cut back by 2 bases and J by 7 bases. Germline V lookup: CDR1 SGHAT, CDR2 FQNNGV. The CDR3 extends over 16 amino acids. The CDR3 loop reads CASSLRPGQGYGEQYF. Here the CDR3 DNA reads TGTGCCAGCAGCTTACGACCGGGACAGGGGTATGGTGAGCAGTACTTC.

The table lists this clone with a count of one. V usage is TRBV5-1 and J usage is TRBJ1-1; 11 bases agree with TRBD1. After removal of 5 bases from V and 6 bases from J, the junction contained 3 bases not matched to a gene. CDR1 and CDR2 (germline): SGHRS, YFSETQ. This CDR3 has 13 residues. CDR3 amino acids: CASRGQGDAEAFF. Written as DNA, the CDR3 is TGCGCCAGCAGGGGACAGGGGGACGCTGAAGCTTTCTTT.

The chain carries TRBV5-1 and TRBJ2-7, with 11 bases matching TRBD1. Germline lookup yields CDR1 SGHRS and CDR2 YFSETQ. The CDR3 covers 16 residues. V trimming: 4 bases; J trimming: 1 base; junction bases outside the gene matches: 7. CDR3 in DNA: TGCGCCAGCAGCAACCGGGACAGGGGGGAATCCTACGAGCAGTACTTC. Translating it yields CASSNRDRGESYEQYF.

The rearrangement uses TRBV11-2 and TRBJ2-3; 9 bases are a match to TRBD2. CDR3 length: 18 amino acids. Germline values: CDR1 SGHAT, CDR2 FQNNGV. Trimming removed 7 bases from V and 2 bases from J; junction bases left unmatched: 16. In DNA form, the CDR3 reads TGTGCCAGCACCTTCCTAGGGGCAGTAGCGGGGGCCACAGATACGCAGTATTTT. It translates to CASTFLGAVAGATDTQYF. Together with reference TRBV11-2 and TRBJ2-3, the CDR3 gives the full variable domain: EAGVAQSPRYKIIEKRQSVAFWCNPISGHATLYWYQQILGQGPKLLIQFQNNGVVDDSQLPKDRFSAERLKGVDSTLKIQPAKLEDSAVYLCASTFLGAVAGATDTQYFGPGTRLTVL.

The chain recombines TRBV2 with TRBJ1-5; D is uncertain. The CDR3 extends over 13 amino acids. V lost 5 bases to trimming and J lost 8 bases, with 13 bases between them. The germline gives CDR1 SNHLY, CDR2 FYNNEI. The chain's CDR3 is CASSPLFFEPQHF. CDR3 DNA: TGTGCCAGCAGTCCTCTGTTTTTCGAGCCCCAGCATTTT. Filled out from reference TRBV2 and TRBJ1-5, the complete variable domain reads EPEVTQTPSHQVTQMGQEVILRCVPISNHLYFYWYRQILGQKVEFLVSFYNNEISEKSEIFDDQFSVERPDGSNFTLKIRSTKLEDSAMYFCASSPLFFEPQHFGDGTRLSIL.

This chain uses TRBV14 with TRBJ2-5; TRBD2 matches at 13 bases. Germline V CDR1 and CDR2: SGHDN, FVKESK. The CDR3 runs to 20 residues. The J segment lost 3 bases and the V segment lost 0 bases, leaving 13 bases of the junction unmatched. The CDR3 sequence is CASSQDPRSGLAGEEETQYF. The CDR3, as DNA: TGTGCCAGCAGCCAAGATCCACGCTCAGGACTAGCGGGAGAGGAAGAGACCCAGTACTTC.

V gene TRBV7-9 combines with J gene TRBJ1-2; 7 bases agree with TRBD1. J gave up 5 bases and V 5 bases, and 11 bases lay outside the gene matches. CDR3 length equals 15 residues. Germline loops: CDR1 SEHNR, CDR2 FQNEAQ (reference sequence). The CDR3: CASSRRDSRFYGYTF. CDR3 nucleotide sequence: TGTGCCAGCAGCCGCCGGGACAGTAGATTTTATGGCTACACCTTC. The whole variable domain, filled in from reference TRBV7-9 and TRBJ1-2, reads DTGVSQNPRHKITKRGQNVTFRCDPISEHNRLYWYRQTLGQGPEFLTYFQNEAQLEKSRLLSDRFSAERPKGSFSTLEIQRTEQGDSAMYLCASSRRDSRFYGYTFGSGTRLTVV.

The chain has TRBV4-3 and TRBJ2-7; D unresolved. Deletions cut 0 bases from V and 0 bases from J, with 6 bases between. This CDR3 has 14 amino acids. Looked up from germline, CDR1 is LGHNA and CDR2 is YSLEER. The CDR3 region is CASSQDPSSYEQYF. The CDR3 nucleotides are TGCGCCAGCAGCCAAGACCCCAGCTCCTACGAGCAGTACTTC.

The chain couples TRBV19 to TRBJ1-5; D is unresolved. This CDR3 has 13 amino acids. The germline gives CDR1 LNHDA, CDR2 SQIVND (reference sequence). V lost 3 bases and J 2 bases, leaving 5 bases between the germline ends. The CDR3 sequence is CASSIRGNQPQHF. DNA for the CDR3: TGTGCCAGTAGTATCCGGGGCAATCAGCCCCAGCATTTT.

This clone was detected once. This chain joins TRBV4-1 and TRBJ2-3, with 9 bases identical to TRBD1. CDR3 length: 20 amino acids. CDR1 MGHRA and CDR2 YSYEKL come from the germline V gene. Unmatched junction bases numbered 16, after V lost 3 bases and J lost 0 bases. CDR3 in amino acids: CASSHSPGQGRKGSTDTQYF. The CDR3 nucleotides read TGCGCCAGCAGCCACTCCCCGGGACAGGGCAGAAAAGGTAGCACAGATACGCAGTATTTT.

The chain employs TRBV6-5 and TRBJ1-5; weak D call: TRBD1 (5 bases). The CDR3 runs 13 residues. The V gene lost 6 bases and the J gene lost 4 bases, with 10 bases spanning the gap. Germline CDR1 and CDR2: MNHEY and SVGAGI. CDR3 DNA sequence: TGTGCCAGCAGCCGAGACAGAAATCAGCCCCAGCATTTT. It codes for CASSRDRNQPQHF.